A single sample is the source of the 32 T cell receptor beta chains below, sequenced in a study of spatial heterogeneity in lung cancer. TCRdb processed the 5' RACE reads anew with MiXCR; each CDR3 protein has one entry. There are about 36,000 distinct CDR3 sequences in the sample; roughly 5.5% occur only once, and about 28% lies in the top ten. Stated time point: sample taken at primary tumor resection. Whole RNA came from tumor, nontumor lung or frozen PBMC and was sequenced without being sorted. Sequenced here: PBMCs, sampled at surgery. The receptor set was obtained from a female donor with early-stage non-small cell lung cancer.

V and J are TRBV5-6 and TRBJ1-1; 10 bases agree with TRBD1. The CDR3 runs to 17 residues. Germline V lookup: CDR1 SGHDT, CDR2 YYEEEE. The V gene end was trimmed by 0 bases and the J gene end by 2 bases; junction bases not matched to a gene: 7. The CDR3 DNA is TGTGCCAGCAGCTTGGGCGGGACAGGGGCTTTTAACACTGAAGCTTTCTTT. It is translated as CASSLGGTGAFNTEAFF.

The chain recombines TRBV6-5 with TRBJ2-5; D possibly matches TRBD1 or TRBD2 (5 bases each). The CDR3 covers 14 residues. The germline V gene encodes CDR1 MNHEY and CDR2 SVGAGI. The V end lost 9 bases, the J end lost 5 bases, and 19 bases lay between the germline ends. This chain's CDR3 is CASTLRGKWETQYF. The CDR3 nucleotides are TGTGCCAGTACCCTGAGGGGAAAGTGGGAGACCCAGTACTTC.

This clonotype came up many times. The rearrangement joins TRBV24-1 to TRBJ2-3, with D unresolved. With 4 bases removed from V and 0 bases from J, the gap between germline ends came to 19 bases. The CDR3 is made up of 18 amino acids. Germline CDR1 is KGHDR and CDR2 is SFDVKD. CDR3 nucleotides: TGTGCCACCAGTGACCCTATGGAAACGGGTCGTAGCACAGATACGCAGTATTTT. It yields the protein CATSDPMETGRSTDTQYF.

This clonotype was detected many times. The genes are TRBV2 and TRBJ2-5, with D perhaps being TRBD1 or TRBD2 (5 bases each). CDR3 length equals 14 residues. CDR1 is SNHLY and CDR2 is FYNNEI in the germline V gene. The V gene lost 5 bases and the J gene lost 6 bases, with 16 bases spanning the gap. CDR3 in DNA: TGTGCCAGCAGTCGGCCCCGGACGGGGCAGACCCAGTACTTC. This sequence encodes CASSRPRTGQTQYF.

The sample holds many counts of this clonotype. This chain uses TRBV2 with TRBJ1-2; D unclear. The CDR3 runs 13 residues. V shed 5 bases and J shed 4 bases, with 11 bases lying between them. Germline V gene lookup returns CDR1 SNHLY and CDR2 FYNNEI. CDR3 in DNA: TGTGCCAGCAGTTTTGACCGTTTCTATGGCTACACCTTC. Encoded protein: CASSFDRFYGYTF.

The chain uses TRBV28 and TRBJ1-6, with D perhaps TRBD1 (6 bases). This CDR3 is 15 amino acids long. V was cut by 3 bases and J by 4 bases, with 10 bases left in between. CDR1 and CDR2 from the germline V gene are MDHEN and SYDVKM. The CDR3 bases are TGTGCCAGCAGTTTGTCGACAGGATATAATTCACCCCTCCACTTT. It codes for CASSLSTGYNSPLHF.

This clonotype was seen more than once but under ten times. V gene TRBV3-1 combines with J gene TRBJ1-2, with TRBD1 identical over 8 bases. CDR1 is LGHDT, CDR2 YNNKEL, per germline (reference sequence). With V trimmed by 3 bases and J by 8 bases, 5 bases remained unmatched. This CDR3 contains 13 residues. In DNA form, the CDR3 reads TGTGCCAGCAGCCAGCAGGGGGCTCTCGGCTACACCTTC. Encoded protein: CASSQQGALGYTF.

This clonotype came up many times. The rearrangement joins TRBV9 to TRBJ2-3; perhaps D is TRBD1 or TRBD2 (6 bases each). Germline-derived CDR1 and CDR2 are SGDLS and YYNGEE. V lost 0 bases, J lost 2 bases, and 13 bases lay in between. The CDR3 runs to 16 residues. CDR3 amino acids: CASSVGGAGATDTQYF. In DNA form, the CDR3 reads TGTGCCAGCAGCGTAGGGGGGGCCGGGGCCACAGATACGCAGTATTTT.

Many counts were recorded for this clonotype. V and J are TRBV5-5 and TRBJ2-3; TRBD1 agrees at 8 bases. CDR3 length: 15 residues. Trimming at V came to 3 bases and at J to 2 bases, leaving 5 bases not matched to a gene. CDR1 is SGHKS, CDR2 YYEKEE, per germline (reference sequence). Here the CDR3 DNA reads TGTGCCAGCAGCTCGACAGGGGCCGCCACAGATACGCAGTATTTT. It specifies CASSSTGAATDTQYF.

This clonotype was counted at least ten times. The CDR3 DNA sequence: TGTGCCAGCAGCTTAGTGAGGGGGTCCTCCTACAATGAGCAGTTCTTC. Translation: CASSLVRGSSYNEQFF. The chain has TRBV7-9 and TRBJ2-1; possible D gene TRBD1, 6 bases. The CDR3 runs 16 residues. Germline V gives CDR1 SEHNR, CDR2 FQNEAQ (reference sequence). Trimming took 1 base from V and 0 from J, leaving 10 bases between them.

This clonotype was counted a few times. One end of the junction is discordant with germline, which a read error may explain. This chain uses TRBV7-7 with TRBJ2-5, with D possibly being TRBD1 or TRBD2 (5 bases each). The germline V gene encodes CDR1 SSHAT and CDR2 FNYEAQ (reference sequence). CDR3 length: 15 amino acids. DNA of the CDR3: TGTGCTAGCACCCCGGGGACCGGCAGAGGAGAGACCCAGTACTTC. This gives the protein CASTPGTGRGETQYF.

This clonotype was picked up a small number of times. V gene TRBV6-2 or TRBV6-3 combines with J gene TRBJ1-6, with D unclear. The CDR3 has 13 amino acids. Germline V gene sequence: CDR1 MNHEY, CDR2 SVGEGT. V lost 2 bases and J 8 bases, leaving 7 bases between the germline ends. This CDR3 is CASSYIRDSPLHF. The CDR3 DNA follows: TGTGCCAGCAGTTACATCCGGGATTCACCCCTCCACTTT.

This clonotype was seen at least ten times. The chain is built from TRBV11-2 and TRBJ2-1, with D possibly being TRBD2 (7 bases). CDR3 length: 14 residues. The V gene lost 7 bases and the J gene lost 9 bases, with 19 bases spanning the gap. Per germline, CDR1 SGHAT and CDR2 FQNNGV. The CDR3 region has the DNA TGTGCCAGCACACCTCTCCGGGGGGCAGGTGAGCAGTTCTTC. As protein: CASTPLRGAGEQFF.

This clonotype has just a few counts. V usage is TRBV7-9 and J usage is TRBJ1-1, with 8 positions matching TRBD1. Unmatched junction bases numbered 6, after V lost 3 bases and J lost 3 bases. CDR1 SEHNR and CDR2 FQNEAQ come from the germline V gene (reference sequence). This CDR3 contains 15 residues. The CDR3 spells CASSLGARGHTEAFF. In DNA form, the CDR3 reads TGTGCCAGCAGCTTGGGAGCCAGGGGGCACACTGAAGCTTTCTTT.

This clonotype was observed a handful of times. The chain has TRBV6-5 and TRBJ2-3; D perhaps matches TRBD2 (5 bases). Trimming left V 7 bases short and J 5 bases short, with 19 bases between. CDR3 length: 15 amino acids. Germline CDR1 and CDR2: MNHEY and SVGAGI. The CDR3 nucleotides are TGTGCCAGCACCTCACGGGCGGTTGAGGGAGATACGCAGTATTTT. This translates into CASTSRAVEGDTQYF.

Remarks on this clonotype: With a much larger clone just one base away, this may be a read error. V usage is TRBV6-6 and J usage is TRBJ1-1; TRBD1 is a possible D gene (6 bases). Germline V gene data show CDR1 as MNHNY and CDR2 as SVGAGI (reference sequence). The length of the CDR3 is 13 residues. CDR3 residues: CASKNRVGTVAFF. As DNA, the CDR3 is TGTGCCAGCAAAAACAGGGTTGGCACTGTAGCTTTCTTT.

This clonotype came up many times. This chain connects TRBV2 to TRBJ2-1; 14 bases match TRBD2. This CDR3 is 16 amino acids long. CDR1 and CDR2 from the germline V gene are SNHLY and FYNNEI. V was clipped by 2 bases and J by 5 bases; unmatched bases: 2. CDR3 protein: CASSEKGLAGDNEQFF. Written as DNA, the CDR3 is TGTGCCAGCAGTGAAAAGGGACTAGCGGGAGACAATGAGCAGTTCTTC.

The rearrangement joins TRBV27 to TRBJ2-6; D perhaps matches TRBD2 (6 bases). Germline CDR1 reads MNHEY; CDR2 reads SMNVEV (reference sequence). Deletions cut 5 bases from V and 0 bases from J, with 14 bases between. The CDR3 covers 17 residues. The CDR3 coding sequence is TGTGCCAGCAGTCCGGGGGACGGCTACTCTGGGGCCAACGTCCTGACTTTC. Its protein is CASSPGDGYSGANVLTF.

This clonotype was picked up many times. The chain carries TRBV7-9 and TRBJ2-4; 8 bases are shared with TRBD1. The ends lost 2 bases at V and 8 bases at J; junction bases unmatched: 11. The germline V gene has CDR1 SEHNR and CDR2 FQNEAQ (reference sequence). This CDR3 has 16 residues. For the CDR3, the DNA is TGTGCCAGCAGCTTATTAGGCGGGCAGGGGGCCGACATTCAGTACTTC. It encodes CASSLLGGQGADIQYF.

The chain carries TRBV28 and TRBJ2-7; 7 bases map to TRBD1. The germline V gene has CDR1 MDHEN and CDR2 SYDVKM. The junction had 11 bases not matched to a gene; V was cut back by 7 bases and J by 2 bases. The CDR3 consists of 15 residues. The CDR3 spells CASTLEQGMPYEQYF. DNA for the CDR3: TGTGCCAGCACCCTGGAACAGGGGATGCCCTACGAGCAGTACTTC.

This clonotype was seen repeatedly, ten times or more. This chain joins TRBV10-3 and TRBJ1-1, with D perhaps matching TRBD1 (6 bases). Germline assignment: CDR1 ENHRY and CDR2 SYGVKD. Between the trimmed V and J ends, which lost 5 bases and 4 bases, there was a span of 14 bases. The length of the CDR3 is 14 residues. The CDR3 coding sequence is TGTGCCATCAGTAACCACAGGGAGGGCACTGAAGCTTTCTTT. As protein: CAISNHREGTEAFF.

This clonotype was counted a few times. A much larger clone sits a single nucleotide away, making a read error possible. The genes are TRBV7-2 and TRBJ2-3; TRBD1 aligns across 7 bases. V trimming: 3 bases; J trimming: 5 bases; junction bases outside the gene matches: 5. The CDR3 loop spans 14 amino acids. Germline CDR1 and CDR2: SGHTA and FQGNSA. The CDR3 bases are TGTGCCAGCAGCTTCGGGACAGTCATAGATACGCAGTATTTT. Translating gives CASSFGTVIDTQYF.

The V gene is TRBV11-2, the J gene TRBJ2-7; 11 nucleotides line up with TRBD1. The J segment lost 4 bases and the V segment lost 7 bases, leaving 3 bases of the junction unmatched. The germline gives CDR1 SGHAT, CDR2 FQNNGV. The CDR3 has 13 residues. The CDR3 bases are TGTGCCAGCATTGGACAGGGGGCATACGAGCAGTACTTC. This translates into CASIGQGAYEQYF.

This clonotype has ten or more counts. V and J are TRBV28 and TRBJ2-5; 7 bases are a match to TRBD2. The V gene's germline CDR1 is MDHEN and CDR2 SYDVKM. CDR3 size: 15 residues. Germline trimming cut 1 base from V and 2 bases from J; bases unmatched to any gene: 4. The CDR3 is CASSLFPAGQETQYF. CDR3 sequence (DNA): TGTGCCAGCAGTTTATTTCCAGCGGGGCAAGAGACCCAGTACTTC.

Ten or more counts support this clonotype. The J gene is TRBJ1-2, the V gene TRBV20-1; D not resolved. The ends were cut back, 4 bases at V and 0 bases at J, with 12 bases in the middle. Germline V gene lookup returns CDR1 DFQATT and CDR2 SNEGSKA (reference sequence). The CDR3 has 14 amino acids. The CDR3 DNA follows: TGCAGTGCTATAGAGGGCTACCCTAACTATGGCTACACCTTC. Translated, it gives CSAIEGYPNYGYTF.

This clonotype was observed many times. The chain combines TRBV12-5 with TRBJ2-3, with TRBD1 identical over 9 bases. The junction had 6 bases not matched to a gene; V was cut back by 3 bases and J by 8 bases. Germline V gene sequence: CDR1 LGHNT, CDR2 FRNRAP. The CDR3 is made up of 14 amino acids. Here the CDR3 DNA reads TGTGCTAGTGGTTTATGGGACAGGGAAGGTACGCAGTATTTT. Amino acids: CASGLWDREGTQYF.

With regard to this clonotype: The junction and the germline gene differ at one end; a read error may be behind it. This chain joins TRBV7-9 and TRBJ1-5; D might be TRBD1 (6 bases). In germline, CDR1 is SEHNR, CDR2 FQNEAQ (reference sequence). The CDR3 has 18 amino acids. The CDR3 DNA is TGTGTCAGCAGCGACGGTGGCAGGGGAGATTATAGCAATCAGCCCCAGCATTTT. Translated, it gives CVSSDGGRGDYSNQPQHF. Filled out from reference TRBV7-9 and TRBJ1-5, the complete variable domain reads DTGVSQNPRHKITKRGQNVTFRCDPISEHNRLYWYRQTLGQGPEFLTYFQNEAQLEKSRLLSDRFSAERPKGSFSTLEIQRTEQGDSAMYLCVSSDGGRGDYSNQPQHFGDGTRLSIL.

This clonotype was counted ten times or more. The V call is TRBV28, the J call TRBJ2-1; 12 bases are shared with TRBD2. This CDR3 comprises 16 residues. Germline V gene sequence: CDR1 MDHEN, CDR2 SYDVKM. The J segment lost 3 bases and the V segment lost 2 bases, leaving 2 bases of the junction unmatched. The CDR3 loop is CASSLPGLAGYNEQFF. CDR3 nucleotides: TGTGCCAGCAGTTTACCGGGACTAGCGGGCTACAATGAGCAGTTCTTC.

The J gene is TRBJ2-2, the V gene TRBV7-2; TRBD1 might be the D (6 bases). The V end was cut by 5 bases, the J end by 9 bases, with 19 bases between. Germline CDR1 is SGHTA and CDR2 is FQGNSA. The CDR3 is 15 amino acids. The CDR3 loop is CASSMQTGYPRELFF. The DNA for the CDR3 is TGTGCCAGCAGCATGCAGACAGGTTATCCCCGGGAGCTGTTTTTT.

The chain is built from TRBV5-1 and TRBJ1-1, with D maybe TRBD1 (6 bases). Trimming shortened V by 0 bases and J by 4 bases, and 13 bases separated the two germline ends. The germline V gene encodes CDR1 SGHRS and CDR2 YFSETQ. The CDR3 runs to 15 residues. This CDR3 is CASSLDPGGGTEAFF. The CDR3 DNA follows: TGCGCCAGCAGCTTGGATCCGGGAGGGGGCACTGAAGCTTTCTTT.

Ten or more counts support this clonotype. The J gene is TRBJ2-3, the V gene TRBV5-1; D unclear. CDR3 size: 15 residues. Germline V lookup: CDR1 SGHRS, CDR2 YFSETQ. V lost 4 bases, J lost 0 bases, and 12 bases lay in between. CDR3 sequence: CASSPVGDSTDTQYF. In DNA, the CDR3 is TGCGCCAGCAGCCCGGTTGGGGATAGCACAGATACGCAGTATTTT.

This clonotype was observed many times. This chain links TRBV29-1 with TRBJ2-4; TRBD1 agrees at 9 bases. The V gene end was trimmed by 1 base and the J gene end by 6 bases; junction bases not matched to a gene: 4. This CDR3 region has 14 residues. CDR1 is SQVTM and CDR2 is ANQGSEA in the germline V gene. This CDR3 is CSVEGGTGRNIQYF. The CDR3 region has the DNA TGCAGCGTTGAAGGCGGGACAGGGAGAAACATTCAGTACTTC.